The 23 T cell receptor beta chains listed next were all sequenced from one sample in a study of response to subunit inactivated influenza vaccine. MiXCR was run by TCRdb on the RT-PCR reads, yielding one entry per CDR3 protein. The sample lists about 300,000 distinct CDR3 sequences, 20% to 25% occurring once. The material sequenced was PBMCs from blood, taken about 19 months after vaccination. Every receptor here comes from a man in his fifties or sixties who received an inactivated influenza vaccine.

This clonotype was counted many times. The rearrangement links TRBV28 to TRBJ1-2; weak D call: TRBD1 (5 bases). V lost 5 bases and J 0 bases, leaving 19 bases between the germline ends. Per the germline V gene, CDR1 is MDHEN and CDR2 is SYDVKM. The CDR3 loop spans 17 amino acids. The CDR3 DNA reads TGTGCCAGCAGTGAACCCTGGGGGAGAGGGGCTAACTATGGCTACACCTTC. Translated, it gives CASSEPWGRGANYGYTF.

The sample holds a few counts of this clonotype. The chain is built from TRBV29-1 and TRBJ2-7, with a possible D match to TRBD1 (7 bases). Germline loops: CDR1 SQVTM, CDR2 ANQGSEA. This CDR3 has 13 amino acids. Deletions cut 7 bases from V and 5 bases from J, with 18 bases between. Written as DNA, the CDR3 is TGCAGCGCCAGACAGGGAGGATCCAACGAGCAGTACTTC. Its translation is CSARQGGSNEQYF.

V and J are TRBV5-4 and TRBJ1-4, with TRBD1 identical over 8 bases. The CDR3 is 16 amino acids. V was pared by 4 bases and J by 5 bases, with 10 bases of the junction left unmatched. Germline CDR1 is SGHNT and CDR2 is YYREEE (reference sequence). The CDR3 protein is CASSQTRTGKNEKLFF. CDR3 nucleotides: TGTGCCAGCAGCCAAACTCGGACAGGGAAAAATGAAAAACTGTTTTTT.

The table lists this clonotype with a few counts. This chain connects TRBV27 to TRBJ1-6; TRBD1 agrees at 7 bases. With V trimmed by 0 bases and J by 0 bases, 2 bases remained unmatched. CDR3 size: 17 residues. The germline gives CDR1 MNHEY, CDR2 SMNVEV (reference sequence). In DNA, the CDR3 is TGTGCCAGCAGTTTATCGGGACAGAGCTCCTATAATTCACCCCTCCACTTT. It encodes CASSLSGQSSYNSPLHF.

This clonotype was recorded a few times. V usage is TRBV20-1 and J usage is TRBJ1-2; D call uncertain. Germline-derived CDR1 and CDR2 are DFQATT and SNEGSKA (reference sequence). V was trimmed by 3 bases and J by 5 bases, leaving 7 bases between them. The CDR3 has 11 residues. CDR3 sequence (DNA): TGCAGTGCTAGCCAGTTTTATGGCTACACCTTC. Translation gives CSASQFYGYTF.

The chain couples TRBV29-1 to TRBJ2-3, with D tentatively TRBD1 (5 bases). Germline CDR1 is SQVTM and CDR2 is ANQGSEA. The V and J ends lost 4 bases and 0 bases respectively, with 11 bases between them. This CDR3 has 14 amino acids. CDR3 amino acids: CSVALRVSTDTQYF. Written as DNA, the CDR3 is TGCAGCGTTGCACTCAGGGTTAGCACAGATACGCAGTATTTT.

Regarding this clonotype: The junction departs from the called germline gene at one end, perhaps through a read error. The chain combines TRBV12-3 or TRBV12-4 with TRBJ1-6, with TRBD1 as a possible D gene (6 bases). CDR3 length: 14 residues. The CDR3, as DNA: TGTGCCAGCAGATTAGGACAGCGGAATTCACCCCTCCACTTT. This codes for CASRLGQRNSPLHF.

This chain links TRBV12-5 with TRBJ2-3; no reliable D call. The V end was cut by 4 bases, the J end by 0 bases, with 5 bases between. Germline CDR1 LGHNT, CDR2 FRNRAP. The CDR3 loop spans 13 amino acids. The CDR3 region has the DNA TGTGCTAGTGGTTCATCTAGCACAGATACGCAGTATTTT. Translating gives CASGSSSTDTQYF.

A few counts support this clonotype. The chain employs TRBV20-1 and TRBJ1-6; D is unresolved. The V end was cut by 2 bases, the J end by 8 bases, with 19 bases between. The CDR3 is 16 amino acids. Looked up from germline, CDR1 is DFQATT and CDR2 is SNEGSKA (reference sequence). The DNA for the CDR3 is TGCAGTGCTAGATTCTCTTTGGCGGGGATTGATTCACCCCTCCACTTT. Its translation: CSARFSLAGIDSPLHF.

V usage is TRBV3-1 and J usage is TRBJ2-1; D may be TRBD1 or TRBD2 (6 bases each). CDR3 size: 12 residues. With 8 bases removed from V and 8 bases from J, the gap between germline ends came to 13 bases. CDR1 is LGHDT, CDR2 YNNKEL, per germline (reference sequence). The CDR3 coding sequence is TGTGCCAGCGGGGGGCCAGGTGATGAGCAGTTCTTC. This sequence encodes CASGGPGDEQFF.

This clonotype was recorded many times. The gene calls are TRBV4-3 and TRBJ1-6, with D maybe TRBD1 (5 bases). Trimming removed 0 bases from V and 6 bases from J, with 12 bases in between. This CDR3 has 16 residues. From germline, CDR1 is LGHNA and CDR2 YSLEER. Written as DNA, the CDR3 is TGCGCCAGCAGCCAAGATTACAAAGGGGCTAATTCACCCCTCCACTTT. Residues: CASSQDYKGANSPLHF.

About this clonotype: One junction end disagrees with the germline gene, perhaps due to a read error. The gene calls are TRBV18 and TRBJ2-3, with D possibly TRBD2 on 6 matching bases. This CDR3 comprises 14 residues. In germline, CDR1 is KGHSH, CDR2 LQKENI. In DNA form, the CDR3 reads TGTGCTAGCTCACCAATGCGGGATGCAGATACGCAGTATTTT. The encoded protein is CASSPMRDADTQYF.

The chain employs TRBV7-2 and TRBJ1-2; tentative D call: TRBD1 (5 bases). CDR3 length equals 13 residues. Germline V gives CDR1 SGHTA, CDR2 FQGNSA. V was trimmed by 8 bases and J by 5 bases, leaving 15 bases between them. The CDR3 nucleotides read TGTGCCAGCGGCCGTGGAGGGGATTATGGCTACACCTTC. Protein product: CASGRGGDYGYTF. The variable domain in full, with the rest retrieved from reference TRBV7-2 and TRBJ1-2, is GAGVSQSPSNKVTEKGKDVELRCDPISGHTALYWYRQSLGQGLEFLIYFQGNSAPDKSGLPSDRFSAERTGGSVSTLTIQRTQQEDSAVYLCASGRGGDYGYTFGSGTRLTVV.

This clonotype has only a few counts. This sequence joins TRBV28 and TRBJ1-3; D perhaps matches TRBD1 (5 bases). Trimming took off 4 bases at V and 4 bases at J, with 11 bases between the two ends. CDR3 length: 14 residues. The germline CDR1 and CDR2 sequences are MDHEN and SYDVKM. CDR3 residues: CASSSSPGGNTIYF. The CDR3 nucleotides read TGTGCCAGCAGTTCCTCGCCAGGGGGAAACACCATATATTTT.

This clonotype was observed a handful of times. J is TRBJ1-2 and V is TRBV20-1; TRBD1 matches 9 bases. The germline V gene encodes CDR1 DFQATT and CDR2 SNEGSKA (reference sequence). V was pared by 6 bases and J by 4 bases, with 3 bases of the junction left unmatched. The CDR3 has 12 residues. CDR3 region: CSAGGQGYGYTF. In DNA form, the CDR3 reads TGCAGTGCCGGGGGACAGGGCTATGGCTACACCTTC.

This clonotype was detected ten times or more. The V gene is TRBV7-6, the J gene TRBJ2-2; 10 bases are shared with TRBD2. The CDR3 spans 16 residues. Germline assignment: CDR1 SGHVS and CDR2 FNYEAQ. J gave up 4 bases and V 1 base, and 3 bases lay outside the gene matches. This chain's CDR3 is CASSLEASGSTGELFF. CDR3 nucleotides: TGTGCCAGCAGCTTAGAGGCTAGCGGGAGCACCGGGGAGCTGTTTTTT.

CDR3 DNA sequence: TGTGCCATTTGGACAGGGCCGGGCACTGAAGCTTTCTTT. Its translation: CAIWTGPGTEAFF. The V call is TRBV10-3, the J call TRBJ1-1, with 8 bases fitting TRBD1. The CDR3 sequence is 13 residues long. Germline CDR1 and CDR2: ENHRY and SYGVKD. V trimming: 9 bases; J trimming: 4 bases; junction bases outside the gene matches: 7.

There are a few counts of this clonotype. This chain connects TRBV3-1 to TRBJ2-3, with D unclear. Looked up from germline, CDR1 is LGHDT and CDR2 is YNNKEL (reference sequence). V was shortened by 6 bases and J by 6 bases, with 10 bases between the two germline ends. The CDR3 runs 12 residues. Written as DNA, the CDR3 is TGTGCCAGCAGTCCCCGAGAGGATACGCAGTATTTT. This sequence encodes CASSPREDTQYF.

This clonotype was counted many times. J is TRBJ1-1 and V is TRBV4-3; the match to TRBD1 covers 8 bases. CDR1 LGHNA and CDR2 YSLEER come from the germline V gene. V dropped 3 bases and J dropped 5; count of bases not matched to a gene: 20. The CDR3 is 19 residues long. CDR3 nucleotide sequence: TGCGCCAGCAGCCAGTATGGTAAGGGACAGGCGGAAAGGTGGACTGAAGCTTTCTTT. Translating gives CASSQYGKGQAERWTEAFF.

This clonotype was detected only a few times. The chain recombines TRBV4-2 with TRBJ1-5, with no clear D. Germline V gene lookup returns CDR1 LGHNA and CDR2 YNFKEQ. The CDR3 spans 14 residues. Trimming pared 1 base from V and 0 bases from J, leaving 4 bases between. CDR3 DNA: TGTGCCAGCAGCCAAGTGGATAGCAATCAGCCCCAGCATTTT. It specifies CASSQVDSNQPQHF.

The chain employs TRBV5-1 and TRBJ2-7; 11 nucleotides match TRBD2. CDR3 length equals 17 residues. The trim removed 1 base at V and 3 bases at J, leaving 9 bases unmatched. Germline V gives CDR1 SGHRS, CDR2 YFSETQ. The CDR3 here is CASSLSSGREENYEQYF. The DNA for the CDR3 is TGCGCCAGCAGCTTGAGTAGCGGGAGGGAAGAAAACTACGAGCAGTACTTC.

This clonotype was counted between two and nine times. V usage is TRBV12-3 or TRBV12-4 and J usage is TRBJ2-1; 8 positions agree with TRBD2. Losses at the gene ends were 6 bases for V and 6 bases for J; bases not matched to a gene: 22. This CDR3 spans 19 amino acids. The chain's CDR3 is CASRPREGGFSGNRNEQFF. CDR3 DNA sequence: TGTGCCAGCAGGCCTCGGGAAGGGGGATTTAGCGGGAACCGCAATGAGCAGTTCTTC.

In the case of this clonotype: The junction differs from germline at one of its ends, possibly a read error. The V and J genes are TRBV20-1 and TRBJ2-3; 9 bases align to TRBD1. The CDR3 spans 15 residues. Per the germline V gene, CDR1 is DFQATT and CDR2 is SNEGSKA (reference sequence). The CDR3 loop reads CSARRDREGTDTQNF. CDR3 nucleotide sequence: TGCAGTGCTAGGCGGGACAGGGAAGGCACAGATACGCAGAATTTT.